A selection of T cell receptor beta chains follows, all from one sample in a study of blood T cell repertoires in COVID-19. Profiling relied on immunoSEQ multiplex PCR, and the TCRdb table lists in-frame clones only, not all of them. This sample has a few hundred thousand clones, with roughly 84% found just once. The sequenced material came from peripheral blood. Receptors were obtained from a man aged 50-59 years with active or convalescent COVID-19. CDR3s leave out the opening cysteine and the closing phenylalanine or tryptophan. Fields, in order: V gene, J gene, CDR3 protein.

V: TRBV5-1
J: TRBJ1-6
CDR3: ASRPGGGGEGSPLH

V: TRBV15
J: TRBJ2-3
CDR3: ATSRIAGGPTDTQY

V: TRBV18
J: TRBJ2-3
CDR3: ASSPLGGPIDTQY

V: TRBV4-1
J: TRBJ2-3
CDR3: ASSSRDGGALDTQY

V: TRBV5-1
J: TRBJ1-4
CDR3: ASSLEGRRNEKLF

V: TRBV27
J: TRBJ2-1
CDR3: ASHTSGTYNEQF

V: TRBV5-1
J: TRBJ2-5
CDR3: ASSLGVGGPETQY

V: TRBV29-1
J: TRBJ2-3
CDR3: SVVGSLEWLPDTQY

V: TRBV11-2
J: TRBJ1-1
CDR3: ASSPFTGEGGKDF

V: TRBV4-1
J: TRBJ1-4
CDR3: ASSAAGATNEKLF

V: TRBV7-2
J: TRBJ1-1
CDR3: ASSLAQGVGTEAF

V: TRBV4-1
J: TRBJ2-1
CDR3: ASRSGLAGNNEQF

V: TRBV4-2
J: TRBJ2-4
CDR3: ASSLRTSGGGKNIQY

V: TRBV11-2
J: TRBJ2-5
CDR3: ASSLFPGLSEETQY

V: TRBV28
J: TRBJ1-6
CDR3: ASSLAGGSPLH

V: TRBV7-3
J: TRBJ2-5
CDR3: ASSSMGGGAETQY

V: TRBV11-3
J: TRBJ2-1
CDR3: ASSLLGSEQF

V: TRBV18
J: TRBJ2-3
CDR3: ASSPLDGADTQY

V: TRBV5-3
J: TRBJ2-1
CDR3: ARSSLPGLNRGVGSYEQF

V: TRBV7-8
J: TRBJ2-5
CDR3: ASSTWGRGQETQY

V: TRBV7-8
J: TRBJ1-1
CDR3: ASSKGQGVGDTEAF

V: TRBV18
J: TRBJ2-1
CDR3: ASSPSFGTSVHEQF

V: TRBV7-9
J: TRBJ1-2
CDR3: ASSLQGTNYGYT

V: TRBV19
J: TRBJ1-4
CDR3: ASSEGFGEKLF

V: TRBV5-1
J: TRBJ2-6
CDR3: ASSLRGGTGASGANVLT

V: TRBV4-2
J: TRBJ2-5
CDR3: ASSPGLAGLETQY

V: TRBV27
J: TRBJ1-4
CDR3: ASSFVGGEKLF

V: TRBV6-1
J: TRBJ2-1
CDR3: ASSEAGAGGPYNEQF

V: TRBV7-9
J: TRBJ1-5
CDR3: ASTAGNQPQH

V: TRBV10-3
J: TRBJ2-3
CDR3: AISVGRADTQY

V: TRBV5-4
J: TRBJ1-1
CDR3: ASSLVGARGTEAF

V: TRBV21-1
J: TRBJ1-1
CDR3: ASSKFALFYTEAF

V: TRBV4-3
J: TRBJ2-3
CDR3: ASSHSGGAADTQY

V: TRBV9
J: TRBJ2-3
CDR3: ASSASWTSGGSTDTQY

V: TRBV6-2/TRBV6-3
J: TRBJ2-1
CDR3: ASSYRAAGQGRDEQF

V: TRBV19
J: TRBJ2-7
CDR3: ASSKTSGQGGSYEQY